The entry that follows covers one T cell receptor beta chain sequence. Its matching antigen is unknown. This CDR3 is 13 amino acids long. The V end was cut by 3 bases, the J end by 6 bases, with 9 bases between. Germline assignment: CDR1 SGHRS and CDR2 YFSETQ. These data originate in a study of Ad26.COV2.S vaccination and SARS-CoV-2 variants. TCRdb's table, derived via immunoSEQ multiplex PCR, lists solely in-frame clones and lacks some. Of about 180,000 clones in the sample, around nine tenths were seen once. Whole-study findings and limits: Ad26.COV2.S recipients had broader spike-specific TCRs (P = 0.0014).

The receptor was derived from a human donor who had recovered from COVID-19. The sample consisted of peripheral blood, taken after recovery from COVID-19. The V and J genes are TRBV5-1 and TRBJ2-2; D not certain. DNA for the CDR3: TGCGCCAGCAGCTGGATAGAGGCCGGGGAGCTGTTTTTT. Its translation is CASSWIEAGELFF.